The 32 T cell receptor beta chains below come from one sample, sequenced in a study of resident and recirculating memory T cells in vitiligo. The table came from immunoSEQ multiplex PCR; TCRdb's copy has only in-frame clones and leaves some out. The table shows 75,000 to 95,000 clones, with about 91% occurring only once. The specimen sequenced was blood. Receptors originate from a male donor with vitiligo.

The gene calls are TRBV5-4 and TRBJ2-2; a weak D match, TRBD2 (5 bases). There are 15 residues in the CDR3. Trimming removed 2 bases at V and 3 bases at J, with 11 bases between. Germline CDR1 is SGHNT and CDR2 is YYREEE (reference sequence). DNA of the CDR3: TGTGCCAGCAGCTTCGCGGGTTCATACACCGGGGAGCTGTTTTTT. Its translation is CASSFAGSYTGELFF. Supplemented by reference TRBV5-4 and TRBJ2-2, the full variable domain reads ETGVTQSPTHLIKTRGQQVTLRCSSQSGHNTVSWYQQALGQGPQFIFQYYREEENGRGNFPPRFSGLQFPNYSSELNVNALELDDSALYLCASSFAGSYTGELFFGEGSRLTVL.

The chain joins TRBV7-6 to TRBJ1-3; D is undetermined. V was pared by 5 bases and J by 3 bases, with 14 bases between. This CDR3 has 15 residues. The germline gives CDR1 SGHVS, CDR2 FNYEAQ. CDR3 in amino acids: CASSARMGGGNTIYF. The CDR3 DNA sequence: TGTGCCAGCAGCGCTAGGATGGGAGGTGGAAACACCATATATTTT.

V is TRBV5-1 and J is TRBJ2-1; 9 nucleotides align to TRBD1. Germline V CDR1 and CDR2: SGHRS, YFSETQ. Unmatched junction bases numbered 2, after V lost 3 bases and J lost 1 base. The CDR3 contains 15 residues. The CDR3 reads CASSSTGGSYNEQFF. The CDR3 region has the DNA TGCGCCAGCAGCTCGACAGGGGGTTCCTACAATGAGCAGTTCTTC.

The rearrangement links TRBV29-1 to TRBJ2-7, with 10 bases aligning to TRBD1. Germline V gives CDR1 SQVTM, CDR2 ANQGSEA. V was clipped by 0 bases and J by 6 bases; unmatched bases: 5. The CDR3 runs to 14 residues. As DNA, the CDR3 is TGCAGCGTTGAAGATCGAGGGACAGGGGCCGAGCAGTACTTC. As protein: CSVEDRGTGAEQYF.

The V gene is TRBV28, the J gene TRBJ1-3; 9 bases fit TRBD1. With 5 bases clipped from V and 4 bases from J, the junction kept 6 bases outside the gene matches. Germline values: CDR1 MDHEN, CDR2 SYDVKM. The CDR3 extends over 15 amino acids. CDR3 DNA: TGTGCCAGCAGTGACAACAGGGGGCAGGGAAACACCATATATTTT. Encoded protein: CASSDNRGQGNTIYF.

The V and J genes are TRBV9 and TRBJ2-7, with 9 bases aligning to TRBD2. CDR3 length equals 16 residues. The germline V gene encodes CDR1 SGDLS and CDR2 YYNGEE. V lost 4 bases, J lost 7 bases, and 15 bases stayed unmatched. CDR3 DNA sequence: TGTGCCAGCAGCCCTCGGGGTAGCGGGAGTCTTTGGGAGCAGTACTTC. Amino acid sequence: CASSPRGSGSLWEQYF.

CDR3 nucleotide sequence: TGTGCCAGCAGCCGGCAGGGGTTTGGCACTGAAGCTTTCTTT. Translating gives CASSRQGFGTEAFF. This rearrangement joins TRBV5-6 to TRBJ1-1; a possible D gene is TRBD1 (6 bases). Trimming left V 4 bases short and J 4 bases short, with 14 bases between. Germline values: CDR1 SGHDT, CDR2 YYEEEE. The CDR3 is 14 residues long.

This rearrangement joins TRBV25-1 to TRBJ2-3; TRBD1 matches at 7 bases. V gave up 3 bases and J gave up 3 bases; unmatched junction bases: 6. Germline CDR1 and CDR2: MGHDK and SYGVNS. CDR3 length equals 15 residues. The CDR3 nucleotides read TGTGCCAGCAGTGAGGACAGGCGATTTACAGATACGCAGTATTTT. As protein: CASSEDRRFTDTQYF.

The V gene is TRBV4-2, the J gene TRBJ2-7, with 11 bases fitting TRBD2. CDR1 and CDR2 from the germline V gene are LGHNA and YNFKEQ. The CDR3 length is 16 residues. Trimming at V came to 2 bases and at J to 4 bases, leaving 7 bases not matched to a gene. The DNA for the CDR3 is TGTGCCAGCAGCCAAAGCCTAGCGGGAGGCCTATACGAGCAGTACTTC. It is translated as CASSQSLAGGLYEQYF.

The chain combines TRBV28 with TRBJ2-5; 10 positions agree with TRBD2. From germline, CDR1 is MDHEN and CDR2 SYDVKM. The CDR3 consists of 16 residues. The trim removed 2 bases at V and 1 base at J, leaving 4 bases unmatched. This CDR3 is CASSLILAGTQETQYF. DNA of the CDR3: TGTGCCAGCAGTTTAATACTAGCGGGGACCCAAGAGACCCAGTACTTC.

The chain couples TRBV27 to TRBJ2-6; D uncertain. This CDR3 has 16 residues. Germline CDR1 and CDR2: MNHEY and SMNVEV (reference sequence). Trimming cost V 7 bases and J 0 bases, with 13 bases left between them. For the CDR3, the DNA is TGTGCCAGCAATCTTATTTCACTCTCTGGGGCCAACGTCCTGACTTTC. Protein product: CASNLISLSGANVLTF.

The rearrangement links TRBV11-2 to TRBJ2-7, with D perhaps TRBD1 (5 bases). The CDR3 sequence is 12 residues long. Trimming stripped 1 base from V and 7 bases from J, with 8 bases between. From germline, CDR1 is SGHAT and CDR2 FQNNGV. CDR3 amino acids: CASSLVRQEQYF. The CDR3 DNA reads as TGTGCCAGCAGCTTAGTGCGACAGGAGCAGTACTTC. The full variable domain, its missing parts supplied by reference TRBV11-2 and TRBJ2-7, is EAGVAQSPRYKIIEKRQSVAFWCNPISGHATLYWYQQILGQGPKLLIQFQNNGVVDDSQLPKDRFSAERLKGVDSTLKIQPAKLEDSAVYLCASSLVRQEQYFGPGTRLTVT.

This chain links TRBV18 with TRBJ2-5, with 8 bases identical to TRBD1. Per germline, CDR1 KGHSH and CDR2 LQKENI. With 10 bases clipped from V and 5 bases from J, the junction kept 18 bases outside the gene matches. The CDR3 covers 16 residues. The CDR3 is CATHPPNGQGAETQYF. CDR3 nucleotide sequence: TGTGCCACCCACCCTCCGAACGGACAGGGTGCGGAGACCCAGTACTTC.

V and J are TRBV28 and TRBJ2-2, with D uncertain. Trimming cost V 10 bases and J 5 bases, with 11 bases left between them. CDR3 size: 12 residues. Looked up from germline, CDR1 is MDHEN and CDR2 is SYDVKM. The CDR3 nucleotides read TGTGCCACCCAGATCTCTACCGGGGAGCTGTTTTTT. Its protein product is CATQISTGELFF.

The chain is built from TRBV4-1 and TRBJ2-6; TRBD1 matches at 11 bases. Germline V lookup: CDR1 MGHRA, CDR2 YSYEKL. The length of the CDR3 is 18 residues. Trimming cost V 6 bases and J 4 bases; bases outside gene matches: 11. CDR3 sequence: CASRRGTGGREGANVLTF. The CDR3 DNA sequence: TGCGCCAGCAGAAGAGGGACAGGGGGTCGGGAGGGGGCCAACGTCCTGACTTTC.

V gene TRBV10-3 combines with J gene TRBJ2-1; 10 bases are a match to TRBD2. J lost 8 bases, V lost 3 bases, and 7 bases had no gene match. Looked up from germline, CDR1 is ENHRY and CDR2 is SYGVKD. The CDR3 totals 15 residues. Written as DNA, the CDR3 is TGTGCCATCAGTGATCAAAGCGGGAGGGTCGATGAGCAGTTCTTC. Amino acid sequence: CAISDQSGRVDEQFF.

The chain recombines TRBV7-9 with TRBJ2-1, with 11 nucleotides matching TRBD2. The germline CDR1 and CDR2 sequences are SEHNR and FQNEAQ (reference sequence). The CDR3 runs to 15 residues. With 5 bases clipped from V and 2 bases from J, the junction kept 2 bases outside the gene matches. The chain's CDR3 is CASSQTSGAYNEQFF. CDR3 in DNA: TGTGCCAGCAGCCAGACTAGCGGGGCCTACAATGAGCAGTTCTTC.

CDR3 sequence: CASSIGSGWSTEAFF. The CDR3 DNA sequence: TGTGCCAGTAGTATAGGGTCGGGGTGGAGCACTGAAGCTTTCTTT. The chain links TRBV19 to TRBJ1-1, with unresolved D. The CDR3 spans 15 residues. V was pared by 1 base and J by 4 bases, with 13 bases between. CDR1 and CDR2 (germline): LNHDA, SQIVND (reference sequence).

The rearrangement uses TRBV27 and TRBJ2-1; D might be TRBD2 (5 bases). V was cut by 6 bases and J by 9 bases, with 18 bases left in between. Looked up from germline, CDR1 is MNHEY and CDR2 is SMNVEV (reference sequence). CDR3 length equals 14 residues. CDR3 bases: TGTGCCAGCAGCCGAGAATCGGCTGGAGGTGAGCAGTTCTTC. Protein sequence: CASSRESAGGEQFF.

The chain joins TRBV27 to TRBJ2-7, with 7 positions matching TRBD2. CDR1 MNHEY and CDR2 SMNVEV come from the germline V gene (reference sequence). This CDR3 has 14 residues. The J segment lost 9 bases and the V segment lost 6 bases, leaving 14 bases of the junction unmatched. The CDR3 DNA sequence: TGTGCCAGCAGCGGGGAGGGGACGGAGTGGGTGCAGTACTTC. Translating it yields CASSGEGTEWVQYF.

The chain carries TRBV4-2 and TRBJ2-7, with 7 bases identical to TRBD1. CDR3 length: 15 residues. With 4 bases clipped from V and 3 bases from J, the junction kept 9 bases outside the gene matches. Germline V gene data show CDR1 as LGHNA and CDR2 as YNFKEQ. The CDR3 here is CASSPLIGGGYEQYF. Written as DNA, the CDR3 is TGTGCCAGCAGCCCCCTGATAGGGGGCGGCTACGAGCAGTACTTC.

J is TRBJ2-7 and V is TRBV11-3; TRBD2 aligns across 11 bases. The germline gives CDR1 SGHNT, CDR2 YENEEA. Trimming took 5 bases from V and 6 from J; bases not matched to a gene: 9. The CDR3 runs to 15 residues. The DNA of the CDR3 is TGTGCCAGCAGCCCAAGGTCCGGGACTAGCGGCGAGCAGTACTTC. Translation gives CASSPRSGTSGEQYF.

The CDR3 loop reads CASSSSGPLGAQYF. Written as DNA, the CDR3 is TGTGCCAGCAGCTCCAGCGGGCCCCTAGGGGCCCAGTACTTC. The chain joins TRBV7-8 to TRBJ2-5; TRBD2 might be the D (6 bases). This CDR3 comprises 14 residues. Trimming shortened V by 4 bases and J by 9 bases, and 18 bases separated the two germline ends. Germline V gives CDR1 SGHVS, CDR2 FQNEAQ.

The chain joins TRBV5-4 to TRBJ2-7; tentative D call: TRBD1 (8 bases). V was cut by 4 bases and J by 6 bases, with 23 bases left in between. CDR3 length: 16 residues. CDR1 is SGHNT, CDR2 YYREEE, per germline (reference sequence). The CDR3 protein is CASSIDRGAGGGEQYF. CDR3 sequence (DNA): TGTGCCAGCAGCATTGACAGGGGCGCCGGCGGGGGCGAGCAGTACTTC.

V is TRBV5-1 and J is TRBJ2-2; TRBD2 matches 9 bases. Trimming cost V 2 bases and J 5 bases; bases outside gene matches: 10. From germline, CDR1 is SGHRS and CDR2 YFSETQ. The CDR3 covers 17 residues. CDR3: CASSFQVGLAGTGELFF. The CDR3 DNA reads TGCGCCAGCAGCTTTCAGGTGGGACTAGCAGGAACCGGGGAGCTGTTTTTT.

This chain's CDR3 is CASSSQGYSNQPQHF. CDR3 coding DNA: TGTGCCAGCAGCTCCCAGGGCTATAGCAATCAGCCCCAGCATTTT. The chain employs TRBV21-1 and TRBJ1-5; whether TRBD1, the table's D call, matches the DNA was not checked. TRBV21-1 is deemed a pseudogene. The CDR3 spans 15 residues.

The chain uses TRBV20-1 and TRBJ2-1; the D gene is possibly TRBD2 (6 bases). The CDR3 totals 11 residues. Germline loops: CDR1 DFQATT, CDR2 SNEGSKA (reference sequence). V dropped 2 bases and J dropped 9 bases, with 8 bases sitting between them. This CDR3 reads CSARLEGEQFF. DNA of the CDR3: TGCAGTGCTAGACTGGAGGGTGAGCAGTTCTTC.

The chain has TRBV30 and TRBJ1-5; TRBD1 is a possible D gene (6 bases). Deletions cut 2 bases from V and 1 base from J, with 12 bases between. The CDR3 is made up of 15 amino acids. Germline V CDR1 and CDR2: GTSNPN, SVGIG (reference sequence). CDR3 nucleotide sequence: TGTGCCTGGAGTTCCGGGACAACCAGCAATCAGCCCCAGCATTTT. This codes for CAWSSGTTSNQPQHF.

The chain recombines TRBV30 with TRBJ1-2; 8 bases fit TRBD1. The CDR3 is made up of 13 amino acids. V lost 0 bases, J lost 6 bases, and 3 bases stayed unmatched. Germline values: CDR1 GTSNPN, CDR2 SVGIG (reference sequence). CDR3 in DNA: TGTGCCTGGAGTGTATTCAGGGGGCATGGCTACACCTTC. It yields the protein CAWSVFRGHGYTF.

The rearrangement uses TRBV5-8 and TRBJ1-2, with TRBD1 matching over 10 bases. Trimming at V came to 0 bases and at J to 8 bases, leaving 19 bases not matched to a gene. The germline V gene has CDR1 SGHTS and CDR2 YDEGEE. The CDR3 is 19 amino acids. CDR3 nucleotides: TGTGCCAGCAGCTTGGCCCACCGGGACAGGGGTGGGGGTGTTCGGGGCTACACCTTC. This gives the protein CASSLAHRDRGGGVRGYTF. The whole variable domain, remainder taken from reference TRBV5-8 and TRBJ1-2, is EAGVTQSPTHLIKTRGQQATLRCSPISGHTSVYWYQQALGLGLQFLLWYDEGEERNRGNFPPRFSGRQFPNYSSELNVNALELEDSALYLCASSLAHRDRGGGVRGYTFGSGTRLTVV.

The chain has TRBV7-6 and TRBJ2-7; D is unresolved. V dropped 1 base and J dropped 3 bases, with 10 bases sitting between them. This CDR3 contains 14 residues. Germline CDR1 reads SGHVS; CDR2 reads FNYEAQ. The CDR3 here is CASSLGAGIYEQYF. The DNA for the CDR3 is TGTGCCAGCAGCTTAGGGGCAGGAATCTACGAGCAGTACTTC.

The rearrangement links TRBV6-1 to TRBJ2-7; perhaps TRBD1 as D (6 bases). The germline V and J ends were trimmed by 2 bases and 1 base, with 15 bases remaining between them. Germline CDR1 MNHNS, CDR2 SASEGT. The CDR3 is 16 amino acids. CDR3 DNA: TGTGCCAGCAGTGAATTGGTCGCGACAGGTTCCTACGAGCAGTACTTC. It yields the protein CASSELVATGSYEQYF.